This T cell receptor (beta chain) comes out of a study of T cells in Graves' hyperthyroidism and ophthalmopathy. Comment on this clonotype: Its specificity is not known.

Whole-study findings and limits: A model built on 13 V-J features separated ophthalmopathy from stable hyperthyroidism. Blood also held most thyroid clonotypes expanded beyond 0.001.

Among the patients, aged 18 to 65, hyperthyroidism was newly diagnosed and had lasted under 2 months. Per the germline V gene, CDR1 is SEHNR and CDR2 is FQNEAQ (reference sequence). The CDR3 has 13 residues. Trimming removed 5 bases from V and 7 bases from J, with 14 bases in between. The TCR beta CDR3 regions underwent amplification using RNA transcripts as the source. The primer set for the first-round RT-PCR of the TCR CDR3 was HTBI. TCRdb used MiXCR to reprocess the multiplex PCR reads, holding one entry per CDR3 protein. The table records over 250,000 distinct CDR3 sequences, less than 30% of them present only once.

The V call is TRBV7-9, the J call TRBJ1-2; no clear D. Source material: blood. This TCR came from a man aged 35 to 55 with Graves' hyperthyroidism that later progressed to Graves' ophthalmopathy. DNA for the CDR3: TGTGCCAGCAGCCCCCCACCCCTTCGTGGCTACACCTTC. Its protein product is CASSPPPLRGYTF. The complete variable domain, with remaining parts taken from reference TRBV7-9 and TRBJ1-2, reads DTGVSQNPRHKITKRGQNVTFRCDPISEHNRLYWYRQTLGQGPEFLTYFQNEAQLEKSRLLSDRFSAERPKGSFSTLEIQRTEQGDSAMYLCASSPPPLRGYTFGSGTRLTVV.